This T cell receptor (beta chain) was retrieved from a study of cytomegalovirus exposure and HLA in healthy donors. The PCR had 60 Vbeta and 13 Jbeta primers. Produced via immunoSEQ multiplex PCR; TCRdb's table is partial and in-frame only. The table includes around 130,000 clones, roughly 82% detected once. This CDR3 has 16 residues. Unmatched junction bases numbered 7, after V lost 6 bases and J lost 0 bases. Germline CDR1 reads MDHEN; CDR2 reads SYDVKM. This receptor was identified in a woman aged 18-29 years in good health and CMV-seropositive. This chain links TRBV28 with TRBJ2-1; 8 positions match TRBD2. Source material: PBMCs. CDR3 loop: CASRLLAETSYNEQFF. Written as DNA, the CDR3 is TGTGCCAGCAGATTACTAGCGGAAACCTCCTACAATGAGCAGTTCTTC.